Listed below are T cell receptor beta chains from one sample, sequenced in a study of blood T cells in healthy people across ages. One entry per CDR3 protein, called by TCRdb with MiXCR from the 5' RACE reads. The table has about 1.8 million distinct CDR3 sequences, less than 50% seen once. Sequenced material: blood. Receptor source: a woman between 40 and 55 years old in good health. The CDR3 runs from the conserved cysteine through the conserved F or W. The order of the fields is clone size, V gene, D gene, J gene, CDR3 protein, CDR3 DNA. D genes are given only for firm matches. Clone size appears in some rows only: once, few, many, or a class for an expanded clone.

size: few; V: TRBV12-3/TRBV12-4; D: NA; J: TRBJ2-3; CDR3: CASSLGFDGTQYF; DNA: TGTGCCAGCAGTTTAGGGTTCGACGGTACGCAGTATTTT
size: NA; V: TRBV6-6; D: NA; J: TRBJ1-2; CDR3: CASSAFGTDYGYTF; DNA: TGTGCCAGCAGTGCCTTCGGGACGGACTATGGCTACACCTTC
size: few; V: TRBV14; D: NA; J: TRBJ2-3; CDR3: CASSQGVSRGDTQYF; DNA: TGTGCCAGCAGCCAAGGCGTCTCCAGGGGAGATACGCAGTATTTT
size: few; V: TRBV12-3/TRBV12-4; D: TRBD2; J: TRBJ2-5; CDR3: CASSSQLAGSETQYF; DNA: TGTGCCAGCAGTTCGCAACTAGCGGGGAGTGAGACCCAGTACTTC
size: few; V: TRBV12-3/TRBV12-4; D: TRBD1; J: TRBJ2-7; CDR3: CASSLVPGTGAYEQYF; DNA: TGTGCCAGCAGTTTAGTACCCGGCACAGGGGCCTACGAGCAGTACTTC
size: once; V: TRBV6-5; D: TRBD2; J: TRBJ2-3; CDR3: CASSYLRRGGTDTQYF; DNA: TGTGCCAGCAGTTACCTCCGGCGGGGGGGCACAGATACGCAGTATTTT
size: NA; V: TRBV11-2; D: NA; J: TRBJ2-1; CDR3: CASSLEGLQFF; DNA: TGTGCCAGCAGCTTAGAGGGACTGCAGTTCTTC
size: few; V: TRBV4-3; D: NA; J: TRBJ2-5; CDR3: CASSQNPAGMGETQYF; DNA: TGCGCCAGCAGCCAAAACCCCGCGGGCATGGGGGAGACCCAGTACTTC
size: NA; V: TRBV3-1; D: NA; J: TRBJ1-5; CDR3: CASSQSEYQPQHF; DNA: TGTGCCAGCAGCCAAAGCGAGTACCAGCCCCAGCATTTT
size: NA; V: TRBV7-2; D: NA; J: TRBJ2-4; CDR3: CASSLEQGLAKNIQYF; DNA: TGTGCCAGCAGCTTAGAACAGGGCCTAGCCAAAAACATTCAGTACTTC
size: NA; V: TRBV7-9; D: TRBD2; J: TRBJ2-3; CDR3: CASSLVSGGPTTDTQYF; DNA: TGTGCCAGCAGCTTAGTTAGCGGGGGCCCTACCACAGATACGCAGTATTTT
size: NA; V: TRBV6-6; D: NA; J: TRBJ1-6; CDR3: CASSYARAMDSPLHF; DNA: TGTGCCAGCAGTTACGCACGGGCAATGGATTCACCCCTCCACTTT
size: NA; V: TRBV28; D: TRBD1; J: TRBJ1-1; CDR3: CASRPTGVFLGEAFF; DNA: TGTGCCAGCAGGCCGACAGGGGTTTTTTTGGGTGAAGCTTTCTTT
size: few; V: TRBV2; D: TRBD2; J: TRBJ2-1; CDR3: CASNLAGHNEQFF; DNA: TGTGCCAGCAATCTAGCGGGACACAATGAGCAGTTCTTC
size: NA; V: TRBV24-1; D: NA; J: TRBJ2-1; CDR3: CATSDSRPIGNEQFF; DNA: TGTGCCACCAGTGACTCTCGTCCTATAGGCAATGAGCAGTTCTTC
size: few; V: TRBV20-1; D: NA; J: TRBJ2-1; CDR3: CSARIPGPDGNEQFF; DNA: TGCAGTGCCCGGATACCGGGTCCCGATGGAAATGAGCAGTTCTTC
size: NA; V: TRBV20-1; D: NA; J: TRBJ2-7; CDR3: CSARDPAGNVIYEQYF; DNA: TGCAGTGCTAGAGATCCTGCGGGTAACGTCATCTACGAGCAGTACTTC
size: NA; V: TRBV4-3; D: NA; J: TRBJ2-1; CDR3: CASSQEGPGLGEQFF; DNA: TGCGCCAGCAGCCAAGAGGGGCCGGGGCTAGGTGAGCAGTTCTTC
size: NA; V: TRBV9; D: NA; J: TRBJ1-6; CDR3: CASSVGSSLNSPLHF; DNA: TGTGCCAGCAGCGTAGGGAGCTCCCTAAATTCACCCCTCCACTTT
size: NA; V: TRBV4-1; D: TRBD2; J: TRBJ2-1; CDR3: CASSQERLADHNEQFF; DNA: TGCGCCAGCAGCCAAGAACGGCTAGCGGACCACAATGAGCAGTTCTTC
size: NA; V: TRBV7-2; D: NA; J: TRBJ1-1; CDR3: CASSPGHLTEAFF; DNA: TGTGCCAGCAGCCCCGGGCACCTCACTGAAGCTTTCTTT
size: few; V: TRBV11-2; D: NA; J: TRBJ2-5; CDR3: CASSPVNLDQETQYF; DNA: TGTGCCAGCAGCCCGGTAAATTTGGACCAAGAGACCCAGTACTTC
size: many; V: TRBV7-2; D: NA; J: TRBJ2-1; CDR3: CASSLDLYNEQFF; DNA: TGTGCCAGCAGCTTAGATTTGTACAATGAGCAGTTCTTC
size: NA; V: TRBV5-1; D: TRBD1; J: TRBJ1-2; CDR3: CASSQTGSPPYGYTF; DNA: TGCGCCAGCAGTCAGACAGGGAGCCCCCCCTATGGCTACACCTTC
size: few; V: TRBV5-1; D: TRBD2; J: TRBJ2-7; CDR3: CASSLDLAGGLREQYF; DNA: TGCGCCAGCAGCTTAGATCTAGCGGGGGGGCTCCGCGAGCAGTACTTC
size: NA; V: TRBV28; D: TRBD1; J: TRBJ2-7; CDR3: CASSLPGQASSYGQYF; DNA: TGTGCCAGCAGTCTCCCGGGACAGGCAAGCTCCTACGGGCAGTACTTC
size: NA; V: TRBV4-3; D: NA; J: TRBJ1-1; CDR3: CASSQDGTKNTEAFF; DNA: TGCGCCAGCAGCCAAGATGGGACCAAAAACACTGAGGCTTTCTTT
size: NA; V: TRBV9; D: NA; J: TRBJ2-1; CDR3: CASSAMITRVDNEQFF; DNA: TGTGCCAGCAGCGCCATGATCACTAGAGTGGACAATGAGCAGTTCTTC
size: NA; V: TRBV27; D: TRBD2; J: TRBJ2-3; CDR3: CASSWRLAGGITSTDTQYF; DNA: TGTGCCAGCAGTTGGCGTCTAGCGGGGGGAATTACTAGCACAGATACGCAGTATTTT
size: many; V: TRBV20-1; D: TRBD1; J: TRBJ2-5; CDR3: CSASDRGRETQYF; DNA: TGCAGTGCTTCTGACAGGGGAAGGGAGACCCAGTACTTC
size: NA; V: TRBV12-3/TRBV12-4; D: NA; J: TRBJ2-3; CDR3: CASSQRRGKDTQYF; DNA: TGTGCCAGCAGCCAGCGAAGGGGGAAAGATACGCAGTATTTT
size: once; V: TRBV12-3/TRBV12-4; D: NA; J: TRBJ2-1; CDR3: CASSPLRAQFF; DNA: TGTGCCAGCAGCCCCCTGCGCGCTCAGTTCTTC
size: few; V: TRBV25-1; D: NA; J: TRBJ2-3; CDR3: CASSATRDLGTDTQYF; DNA: TGTGCCAGCAGTGCAACCCGGGACTTGGGCACAGATACGCAGTATTTT